Detailed here is one T cell receptor beta chain. The antigen this receptor binds is unknown. No clone much larger than this one lies a single base away; base qualities are absent. The data were produced on an Illumina HiSeq 1500. In TCRdb, the public reads were trimmed at Q25 with fastp and aligned with MiXCR, with productive beta chains retained. Rows with one shared CDR3 protein collapse into an entry with the most common genes and DNA. This sample comprises 45,000 to 55,000 distinct CDR3 sequences, roughly 22% of them detected only once. The ten largest clones represent 70% to 90% of the sample. Taken with the paper, the label for treatment or condition translates to: in vitro stimulation with specific CMV peptide epitopes to enrich CMV-specific T cells. This entry belongs to a study of T cell repertoires in cytomegalovirus infection (dated by TCRdb to the late 2010s). Regarding the study in general: The peptide stimulations were aimed at well-studied HLA-B-restricted epitopes as well as recently identified HLA-C-restricted CMV epitopes, whose presentation resists viral immunomodulation. Donor HLA type was relevant to the analysis, because carriage of CMV infection together with the matching HLA type was indicated by public TCR beta signatures.

Trimming leaves V shorter by 6 bases and J shorter by 10 bases, with the junction holding 7 bases beyond the gene matches. The CDR3 runs 12 residues from the cysteine to the phenylalanine. The DNA shown is the 36-base CDR3, in frame from base 1. Looking up the germline V gene yields CDR1 MDHEN and CDR2 SYDVKM. Here is what the overall study found, with its caveats: Carriers of CMV infection plus the relevant HLA type were discriminated by the cumulative frequency of public TCR beta family members in the study cohort and in an independent roughly 400-donor cohort. The ex vivo response was dominated by HLA-C-restricted CMV-specific TCR beta clonotypes, and the single most frequent clonotype in two of eight donors was supplied by these HLA-C-restricted clonotypes.

The sample here was CD8+ T cells from cultured PBMCs, taken from culture after CMV antigen stimulation. The sequence was collected from a human donor in good health (CMV status not recorded). Some clones in this sample may be carry-over from other donors' samples. The chain links TRBV28 with TRBJ1-1, with TRBD1 identical over 8 junction bases. The DNA reads TGTGCCAGCAGCCAAACAGGGGGGGGAGCTTTCTTT. This encodes CASSQTGGGAFF.